The 8 T cell receptor beta chains below were found in one sample sequenced in a study of Ad26.COV2.S vaccination and SARS-CoV-2 variants. Profiling relied on immunoSEQ multiplex PCR, and the TCRdb table lists in-frame clones only, not all of them. The sample yields about 87,000 clones, less than 85% seen once. The sample consisted of peripheral blood, taken after recovery from COVID-19. The source of these receptors is a human donor who had recovered from COVID-19.

This clone was seen only a few times. This chain's CDR3 is CASKKGRESNQPQHF. In nucleotides, the CDR3 is TGTGCCAGCAAGAAAGGGCGGGAAAGCAATCAGCCCCAGCATTTT. The chain employs TRBV28 and TRBJ1-5; D not resolved. The CDR3 extends over 15 amino acids. Trimming pared 7 bases from V and 1 base from J, leaving 14 bases between. The germline gives CDR1 MDHEN, CDR2 SYDVKM.

This rearrangement joins TRBV7-9 to TRBJ2-3; the match to TRBD2 covers 8 bases. Trimming at V came to 5 bases and at J to 2 bases, leaving 9 bases not matched to a gene. The CDR3 is 16 amino acids. From germline, CDR1 is SEHNR and CDR2 FQNEAQ (reference sequence). The CDR3 spells CASSRVTSAHTDTQYF. The CDR3 bases are TGTGCCAGCAGCAGAGTGACTAGCGCCCACACAGATACGCAGTATTTT.

V gene TRBV3-1 (or the pseudogene TRBV3-2) combines with J gene TRBJ1-1; a weak D match, TRBD1 (6 bases). CDR3 size: 13 residues. Germline assignment: CDR1 LGHDT and CDR2 YNNKEL (reference sequence). The V end lost 6 bases, the J end lost 4 bases, and 12 bases lay between the germline ends. The DNA of the CDR3 is TGTGCCAGCAGAGGTCGGGGGGCCACTGAAGCTTTCTTT. It encodes CASRGRGATEAFF.

This sequence joins TRBV23-1 and TRBJ1-5; D is unclear. TRBV23-1 is sorted into the ORF group, with uncertain function. There are 17 residues in the CDR3. The V end lost 3 bases, the J end lost 7 bases, and 22 bases lay between the germline ends. The CDR3 DNA reads TGCGCCAGCAGTCACGTCGGGAAGGTAGGGAGAAACCAGCCCCAGCATTTT. Protein sequence: CASSHVGKVGRNQPQHF.

The chain couples TRBV2 to TRBJ2-7, with TRBD1 identical over 11 bases. The CDR3 totals 13 residues. The V segment lost 7 bases and the J segment 7 bases; nucleotides outside the gene matches: 6. Germline V gene sequence: CDR1 SNHLY, CDR2 FYNNEI. The CDR3 DNA is TGTGCCAGCAATGGACAGGGGGCGGGAGAGCAGTACTTC. Translating gives CASNGQGAGEQYF.

This chain links TRBV4-3 with TRBJ1-4; D gene unclear. CDR1 is LGHNA, CDR2 YSLEER, per germline. This CDR3 has 16 residues. Deletions cut 0 bases from V and 5 bases from J, with 13 bases between. CDR3 amino acids: CASSQEISGSNEKLFF. CDR3 DNA: TGCGCCAGCAGCCAAGAGATTTCTGGTTCCAATGAAAAACTGTTTTTT.

Ten or more counts support this clone. CDR3 DNA sequence: TGCGCCAGCACTCCGACGGGACAGGTTAAAACCTACGAGCAGTACTTC. It encodes CASTPTGQVKTYEQYF. V and J are TRBV23-1 and TRBJ2-7; 8 positions agree with TRBD1. TRBV23-1 is treated as an ORF (open reading frame) with a function not yet certain. V shed 7 bases and J 2 bases; nucleotides not matched to a gene: 13. The CDR3 runs to 16 residues.

The chain combines TRBV7-3 with TRBJ2-5, with a possible D match to TRBD2 (5 bases). CDR1 SGHTA and CDR2 FQGTGA come from the germline V gene. V dropped 2 bases and J dropped 4 bases, with 14 bases sitting between them. The length of the CDR3 is 15 residues. Here the CDR3 DNA reads TGTGCCAGCAGCTTAGTAGCGCAAAAAACAGAGACCCAGTACTTC. Protein sequence: CASSLVAQKTETQYF. Complete variable domain (other parts from reference TRBV7-3 and TRBJ2-5): GAGVSQTPSNKVTEKGKYVELRCDPISGHTALYWYRQSLGQGPEFLIYFQGTGAADDSGLPNDRFFAVRPEGSVSTLKIQRTERGDSAVYLCASSLVAQKTETQYFGPGTRLLVL.